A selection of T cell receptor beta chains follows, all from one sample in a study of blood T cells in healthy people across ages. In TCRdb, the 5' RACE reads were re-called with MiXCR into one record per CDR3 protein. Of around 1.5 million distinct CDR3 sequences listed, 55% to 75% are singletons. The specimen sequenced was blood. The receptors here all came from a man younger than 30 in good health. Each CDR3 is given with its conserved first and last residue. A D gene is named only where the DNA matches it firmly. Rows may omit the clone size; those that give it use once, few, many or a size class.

CDR3nt: TGTGCCAGCAGCTTAAACGGGGGAACAAGTTTTGGCTACACCTTC
CDR3aa: CASSLNGGTSFGYTF
v_gene: TRBV7-9
abundance: NA
j_gene: TRBJ1-2
d_gene: NA

CDR3nt: TGCAGCGTTGTAGTGGGCGACGAGCAGTACTTC
CDR3aa: CSVVVGDEQYF
v_gene: TRBV29-1
abundance: NA
j_gene: TRBJ2-7
d_gene: NA

CDR3nt: TGCGCCAGCACGCGGCCCGGGACAGCGAGCCGAAATGAGCAGTTCTTC
CDR3aa: CASTRPGTASRNEQFF
v_gene: TRBV4-1
abundance: NA
j_gene: TRBJ2-1
d_gene: TRBD1

CDR3nt: TGCAGCGTTAGACTAGTCAGCTCCTACGAGCAGTACTTC
CDR3aa: CSVRLVSSYEQYF
v_gene: TRBV29-1
abundance: many
j_gene: TRBJ2-7
d_gene: NA

CDR3nt: TGTGCCAGCCTGGGGCGCGCGGGGGCAACTAATGAAAAACTGTTTTTT
CDR3aa: CASLGRAGATNEKLFF
v_gene: TRBV3-1
abundance: NA
j_gene: TRBJ1-4
d_gene: NA

CDR3nt: TGTGCCAGCTCACCGGAGGTGAATTCACCCCTCCACTTT
CDR3aa: CASSPEVNSPLHF
v_gene: TRBV18
abundance: NA
j_gene: TRBJ1-6
d_gene: NA

CDR3nt: TGCGCCAGCAGTGAGCGCCACAGGGTTATGGGAAGTAGTGAGACCCAGTTCTTC
CDR3aa: CASSERHRVMGSSETQFF
v_gene: TRBV10-2
abundance: NA
j_gene: TRBJ2-1
d_gene: NA

CDR3nt: TGCGCCAGCAGCCAAGATAAGGAGACTCATCCTCCATACGAGCAGTACTTC
CDR3aa: CASSQDKETHPPYEQYF
v_gene: TRBV4-1
abundance: NA
j_gene: TRBJ2-7
d_gene: NA

CDR3nt: TGTGCCAGCAGTCAGGCAGGCAGGGACAATGAGCAGTTCTTC
CDR3aa: CASSQAGRDNEQFF
v_gene: TRBV25-1
abundance: few
j_gene: TRBJ2-1
d_gene: NA

CDR3nt: TGTGCCAGCAGTTTATCTGGTAGCGGGGGACTCTCCTACAATGAGCAGTTCTTC
CDR3aa: CASSLSGSGGLSYNEQFF
v_gene: TRBV27
abundance: NA
j_gene: TRBJ2-1
d_gene: TRBD2

CDR3nt: TGTGCCAGCAGTGAGAGGGGAGTCTATGGCTACACCTTC
CDR3aa: CASSERGVYGYTF
v_gene: TRBV2
abundance: NA
j_gene: TRBJ1-2
d_gene: NA

CDR3nt: TGTACCAGCAGCCCATCAGCAAGGGGAGTCAATGAGCAGTTCTTC
CDR3aa: CTSSPSARGVNEQFF
v_gene: TRBV14
abundance: NA
j_gene: TRBJ2-1
d_gene: NA

CDR3nt: TGCAGTGCTAGAGGCCGGATTAACCAAGAGACCCAGTACTTC
CDR3aa: CSARGRINQETQYF
v_gene: TRBV20-1
abundance: once
j_gene: TRBJ2-5
d_gene: NA

CDR3nt: TGCGCCAGCAGCCAAGGGGTAGCGGGGTCCTACGAGCAGTACTTC
CDR3aa: CASSQGVAGSYEQYF
v_gene: TRBV4-1
abundance: NA
j_gene: TRBJ2-7
d_gene: TRBD2

CDR3nt: TGTGCCAGCAGTTACTCTGGACAGCAGGCAGATGGCTACACCTTC
CDR3aa: CASSYSGQQADGYTF
v_gene: TRBV6-6
abundance: NA
j_gene: TRBJ1-2
d_gene: NA

CDR3nt: TGTGCCAGCAGTCCCTTGGGGACTAGCGGCCCCGGAGAGACCCAGTACTTC
CDR3aa: CASSPLGTSGPGETQYF
v_gene: TRBV6-1
abundance: NA
j_gene: TRBJ2-5
d_gene: TRBD2

CDR3nt: TGTGCCAGCAGCCCGGGACGGAGCCTCCAAGAGACCCAGTACTTC
CDR3aa: CASSPGRSLQETQYF
v_gene: TRBV2
abundance: NA
j_gene: TRBJ2-5
d_gene: NA

CDR3nt: TGCAGCGTTGAAGATCAAGGTAGCGGTCAACCCTACGAGCAGTACTTC
CDR3aa: CSVEDQGSGQPYEQYF
v_gene: TRBV29-1
abundance: NA
j_gene: TRBJ2-7
d_gene: NA

CDR3nt: TGCAGTGCTAGAGGACAGGATTACTACGAGCAGTACTTC
CDR3aa: CSARGQDYYEQYF
v_gene: TRBV20-1
abundance: NA
j_gene: TRBJ2-7
d_gene: NA

CDR3nt: TGTGCCATCAGTGATATGACTAGCGGGGGGGAGACCCAGTACTTC
CDR3aa: CAISDMTSGGETQYF
v_gene: TRBV10-3
abundance: NA
j_gene: TRBJ2-5
d_gene: TRBD2

CDR3nt: TGTGCCAGCAGCGTAGAGCTGTCAGGGGAGACCCAGTACTTC
CDR3aa: CASSVELSGETQYF
v_gene: TRBV9
abundance: once
j_gene: TRBJ2-5
d_gene: NA

CDR3nt: TGTGCCAGCAATAGGGGTCTTAACACTGAAGCTTTCTTT
CDR3aa: CASNRGLNTEAFF
v_gene: TRBV2
abundance: NA
j_gene: TRBJ1-1
d_gene: NA

CDR3nt: TGCAGTGCCAAACCGGGGCGACATGCAACTAATGAAAAACTGTTTTTT
CDR3aa: CSAKPGRHATNEKLFF
v_gene: TRBV20-1
abundance: NA
j_gene: TRBJ1-4
d_gene: NA

CDR3nt: TGTGCCAGCAGCCCCGAAGCGGGGGGGATCTATGAGCAGTTCTTC
CDR3aa: CASSPEAGGIYEQFF
v_gene: TRBV4-2
abundance: NA
j_gene: TRBJ2-1
d_gene: TRBD2

CDR3nt: TGTGCCAGCACCAAGATCAGGGGATTTGGCTACACCTTC
CDR3aa: CASTKIRGFGYTF
v_gene: TRBV6-5
abundance: NA
j_gene: TRBJ1-2
d_gene: NA

CDR3nt: TGTGCCAGCAGTTACTCGAATTTGTTTACGGCTACCTACAATGAGCAGTACTTC
CDR3aa: CASSYSNLFTATYNEQYF
v_gene: TRBV6-5
abundance: NA
j_gene: TRBJ2-7
d_gene: NA

CDR3nt: TGTGCTAGTGGACCCTTCGAACACACTGAAGCTTTCTTT
CDR3aa: CASGPFEHTEAFF
v_gene: TRBV12-5
abundance: NA
j_gene: TRBJ1-1
d_gene: NA

CDR3nt: TGTGCCACCAGCAGTTACGCTCTAGGGGGGGATACGCAGTATTTT
CDR3aa: CATSSYALGGDTQYF
v_gene: TRBV15
abundance: NA
j_gene: TRBJ2-3
d_gene: NA

CDR3nt: TGCAGTGCTTGGCAGCACGGACAGGGGGCGCGGGGTGCGTACTTC
CDR3aa: CSAWQHGQGARGAYF
v_gene: TRBV20-1
abundance: NA
j_gene: TRBJ2-5
d_gene: TRBD1

CDR3nt: TGTGCCAGCAGTTACTCGCGGGGTAACATCCACGAGCAGTACTTC
CDR3aa: CASSYSRGNIHEQYF
v_gene: TRBV6-2/TRBV6-3
abundance: NA
j_gene: TRBJ2-7
d_gene: NA

CDR3nt: TGTGCCAGCAGCCAAGAGGGTAGCGACTTCTACAATGAGCAGTTCTTC
CDR3aa: CASSQEGSDFYNEQFF
v_gene: TRBV4-2
abundance: NA
j_gene: TRBJ2-1
d_gene: NA

CDR3nt: TGTGCGTGTTACTCTAGCGGGGTTAGCACAGATACGCAGTATTTT
CDR3aa: CACYSSGVSTDTQYF
v_gene: TRBV7-2
abundance: NA
j_gene: TRBJ2-3
d_gene: TRBD2

CDR3nt: TGCAGTGCCCCACTGAGGCTAGCGGGGGGTTACGAGCAGTACTTC
CDR3aa: CSAPLRLAGGYEQYF
v_gene: TRBV20-1
abundance: NA
j_gene: TRBJ2-7
d_gene: TRBD2

CDR3nt: TGTGCCAGCAGAGCGATAGCGGGGCCCACAGATACGCAGTATTTT
CDR3aa: CASRAIAGPTDTQYF
v_gene: TRBV6-4
abundance: NA
j_gene: TRBJ2-3
d_gene: TRBD2

CDR3nt: TGTGCCAGCAGTTCTAGCGGAGCTATCCAAGAGACCCAGTACTTC
CDR3aa: CASSSSGAIQETQYF
v_gene: TRBV6-2/TRBV6-3
abundance: NA
j_gene: TRBJ2-5
d_gene: TRBD2

CDR3nt: TGTGCCAGCAGCCAGATCGGGGGAGGGGAACTCTCCTACGAGCAGTACTTC
CDR3aa: CASSQIGGGELSYEQYF
v_gene: TRBV4-2
abundance: NA
j_gene: TRBJ2-7
d_gene: TRBD2